The entry below gives a single TCR beta chain sequence along with its context. The junction and the germline gene differ at one end; a read error may be behind it. The sample is drawn from a study of CD8 T cells in Susac syndrome. The CDR3 covers 14 residues. Per germline, CDR1 MNHNY and CDR2 SVGAGI (reference sequence). After extraction with the RNeasy kit, roughly 0.5 to 1 ug of the RNA was reverse transcribed using random hexamers. An immunoSEQ multiplex PCR generated amplified TCR beta CDR3 products spanning 54 Vbeta and 13 Jbeta. TCRdb itself ran the immunoSEQ multiplex PCR reads through MiXCR, one entry per CDR3 protein. Of about 300,000 distinct CDR3 sequences listed, approximately 90% are singletons.

The V gene is TRBV6-6, the J gene TRBJ1-2, with unresolved D. The sequence was obtained from a human donor with multiple sclerosis. Sequences were obtained from CD8+ T cells from PBMCs. DNA for the CDR3: TGTGCCAGTAGTTACGCCGAATCTAACTATGGCTACACCTTC. It yields the protein CASSYAESNYGYTF.